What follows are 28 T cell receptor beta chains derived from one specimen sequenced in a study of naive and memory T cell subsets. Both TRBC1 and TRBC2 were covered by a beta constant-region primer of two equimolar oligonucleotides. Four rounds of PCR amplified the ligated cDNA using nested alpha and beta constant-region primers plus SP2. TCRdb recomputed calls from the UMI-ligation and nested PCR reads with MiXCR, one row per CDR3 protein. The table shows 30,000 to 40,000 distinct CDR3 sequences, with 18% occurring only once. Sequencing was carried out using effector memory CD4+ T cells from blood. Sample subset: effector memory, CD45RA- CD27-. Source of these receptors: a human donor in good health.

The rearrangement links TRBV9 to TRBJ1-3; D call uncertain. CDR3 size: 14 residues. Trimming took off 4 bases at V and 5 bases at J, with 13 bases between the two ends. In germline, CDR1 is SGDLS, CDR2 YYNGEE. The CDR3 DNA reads TGTGCCAGCAGCTTCGGGGAGGGTAGAAACACCATATATTTT. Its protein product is CASSFGEGRNTIYF.

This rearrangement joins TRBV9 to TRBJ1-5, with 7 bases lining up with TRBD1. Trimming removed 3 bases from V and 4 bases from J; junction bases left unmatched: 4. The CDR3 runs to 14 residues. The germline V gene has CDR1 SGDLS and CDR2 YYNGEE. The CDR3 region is CASSATGQNQPQHF. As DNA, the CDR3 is TGTGCCAGCAGCGCGACAGGGCAGAATCAGCCCCAGCATTTT.

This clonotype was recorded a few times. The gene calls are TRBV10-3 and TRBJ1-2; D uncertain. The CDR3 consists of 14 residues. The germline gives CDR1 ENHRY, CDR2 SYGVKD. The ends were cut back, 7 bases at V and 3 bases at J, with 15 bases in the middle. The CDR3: CAIIWTRFDYGYTF. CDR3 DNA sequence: TGTGCCATCATTTGGACCCGTTTCGACTATGGCTACACCTTC.

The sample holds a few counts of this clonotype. For the CDR3, the DNA is TGTGCCAGCAGGATGCGTGGGGCCACCGGGGAGCTGTTTTTT. This sequence encodes CASRMRGATGELFF. The chain recombines TRBV27 with TRBJ2-2; maybe TRBD1 (5 bases). The V gene lost 6 bases and the J gene lost 4 bases, with 12 bases spanning the gap. The CDR3 is 14 amino acids. CDR1 and CDR2 (germline): MNHEY, SMNVEV (reference sequence).

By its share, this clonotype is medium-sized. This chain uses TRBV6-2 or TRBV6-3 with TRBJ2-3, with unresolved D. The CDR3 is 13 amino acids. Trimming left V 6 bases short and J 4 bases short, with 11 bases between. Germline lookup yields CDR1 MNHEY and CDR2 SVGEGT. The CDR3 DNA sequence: TGTGCCAGCAGCGTGCCAGCCGCAGATACGCAGTATTTT. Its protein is CASSVPAADTQYF.

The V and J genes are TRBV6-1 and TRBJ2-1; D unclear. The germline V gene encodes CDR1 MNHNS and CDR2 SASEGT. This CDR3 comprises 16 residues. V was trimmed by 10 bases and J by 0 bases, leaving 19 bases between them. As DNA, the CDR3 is TGTGCCACCGGTTGGCCGGCCGAAGGCTCCTACAATGAGCAGTTCTTC. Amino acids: CATGWPAEGSYNEQFF.

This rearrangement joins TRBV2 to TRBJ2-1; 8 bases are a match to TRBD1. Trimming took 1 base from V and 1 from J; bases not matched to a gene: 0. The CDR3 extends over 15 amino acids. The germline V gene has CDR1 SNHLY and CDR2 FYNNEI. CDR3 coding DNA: TGTGCCAGCAGTGAAGGGACAGGGTCCTACAATGAGCAGTTCTTC. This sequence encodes CASSEGTGSYNEQFF.

The CDR3 sequence: CASSKRTGNTGELFF. CDR3 DNA: TGTGCCAGCAGCAAGAGGACAGGGAACACCGGGGAGCTGTTTTTT. The chain carries TRBV11-2 and TRBJ2-2; 7 nucleotides match TRBD1. This CDR3 has 15 amino acids. J gave up 1 base and V 5 bases, and 4 bases lay outside the gene matches. The germline gives CDR1 SGHAT, CDR2 FQNNGV.

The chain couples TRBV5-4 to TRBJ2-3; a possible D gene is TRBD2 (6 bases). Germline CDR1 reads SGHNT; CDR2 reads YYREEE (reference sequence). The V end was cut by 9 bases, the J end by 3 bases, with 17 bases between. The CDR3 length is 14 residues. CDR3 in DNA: TGTGCCATATCCCGGGACTTAGTTACAGATACGCAGTATTTT. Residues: CAISRDLVTDTQYF.

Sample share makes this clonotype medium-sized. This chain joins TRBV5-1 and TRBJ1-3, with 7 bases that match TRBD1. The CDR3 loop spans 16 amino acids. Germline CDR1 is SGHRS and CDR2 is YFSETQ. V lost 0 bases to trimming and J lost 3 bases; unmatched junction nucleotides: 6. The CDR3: CASSLDRDSYGNTIYF. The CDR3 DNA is TGCGCCAGCAGCTTGGATCGGGACAGCTATGGAAACACCATATATTTT.

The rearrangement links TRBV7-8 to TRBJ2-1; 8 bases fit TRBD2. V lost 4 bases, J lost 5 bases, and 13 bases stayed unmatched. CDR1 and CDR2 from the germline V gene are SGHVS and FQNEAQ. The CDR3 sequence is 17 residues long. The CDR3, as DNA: TGTGCCAGCAGCTCCCCTCCGGGCGGGAGGCTCAACAATGAGCAGTTCTTC. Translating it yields CASSSPPGGRLNNEQFF. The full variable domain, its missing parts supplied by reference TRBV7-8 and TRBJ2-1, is GAGVSQSPRYKVAKRGQDVALRCDPISGHVSLFWYQQALGQGPEFLTYFQNEAQLDKSGLPSDRFFAERPEGSVSTLKIQRTQQEDSAVYLCASSSPPGGRLNNEQFFGPGTRLTVL.

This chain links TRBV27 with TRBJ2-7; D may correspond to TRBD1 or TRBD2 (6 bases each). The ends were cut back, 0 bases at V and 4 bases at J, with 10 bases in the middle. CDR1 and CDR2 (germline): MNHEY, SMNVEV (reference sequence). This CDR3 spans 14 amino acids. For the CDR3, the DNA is TGTGCCAGCAGTTTATCTGGGGGGCGATACGAGCAGTACTTC. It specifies CASSLSGGRYEQYF.

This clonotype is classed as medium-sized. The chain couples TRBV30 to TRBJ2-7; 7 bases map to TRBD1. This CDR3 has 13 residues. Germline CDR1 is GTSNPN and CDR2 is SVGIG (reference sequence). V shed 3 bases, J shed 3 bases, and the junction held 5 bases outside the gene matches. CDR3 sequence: CAWRDRRYYEQYF. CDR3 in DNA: TGTGCCTGGAGGGACAGGCGGTACTACGAGCAGTACTTC.

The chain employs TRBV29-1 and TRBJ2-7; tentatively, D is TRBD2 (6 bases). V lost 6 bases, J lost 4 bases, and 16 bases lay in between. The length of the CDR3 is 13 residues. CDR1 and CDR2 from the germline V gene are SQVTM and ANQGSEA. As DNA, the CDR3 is TGCAGCGTCGGTGGAGGGCTTGGGTACGAGCAGTACTTC. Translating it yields CSVGGGLGYEQYF.

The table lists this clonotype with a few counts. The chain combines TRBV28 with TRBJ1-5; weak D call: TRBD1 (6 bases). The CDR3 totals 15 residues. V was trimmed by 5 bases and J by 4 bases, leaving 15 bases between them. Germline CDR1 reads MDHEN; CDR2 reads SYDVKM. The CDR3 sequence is CASSAPRQGNQPQHF. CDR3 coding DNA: TGTGCCAGCAGTGCACCGAGGCAGGGGAATCAGCCCCAGCATTTT.

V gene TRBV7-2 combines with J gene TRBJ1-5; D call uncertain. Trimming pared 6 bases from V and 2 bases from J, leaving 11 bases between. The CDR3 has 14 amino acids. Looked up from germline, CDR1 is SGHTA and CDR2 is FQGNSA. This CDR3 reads CASSTIGGNQPQHF. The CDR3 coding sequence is TGTGCCAGCAGTACCATAGGTGGCAATCAGCCCCAGCATTTT.

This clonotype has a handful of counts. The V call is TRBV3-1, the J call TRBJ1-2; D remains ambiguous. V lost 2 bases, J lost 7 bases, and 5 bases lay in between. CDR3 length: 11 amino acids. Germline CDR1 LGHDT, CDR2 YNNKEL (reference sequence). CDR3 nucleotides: TGTGCCAGCAGCCAACGGGGTGGCTACACCTTC. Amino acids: CASSQRGGYTF.

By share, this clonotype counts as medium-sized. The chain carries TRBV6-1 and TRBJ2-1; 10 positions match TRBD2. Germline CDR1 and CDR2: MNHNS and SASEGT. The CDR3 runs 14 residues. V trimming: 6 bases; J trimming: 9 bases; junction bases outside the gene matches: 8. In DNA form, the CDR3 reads TGTGCCAGCAGGCCGGGACTAGCGACCGGTGAGCAGTTCTTC. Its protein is CASRPGLATGEQFF.

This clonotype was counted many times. CDR3 nucleotide sequence: TGCGCCAGCAGCCTGGACTTCGCCACTGAAGCTTTCTTT. It is translated as CASSLDFATEAFF. The chain recombines TRBV5-1 with TRBJ1-1; D unresolved. CDR1 SGHRS and CDR2 YFSETQ come from the germline V gene. The CDR3 covers 13 residues. V was shortened by 4 bases and J by 4 bases, with 11 bases between the two germline ends.

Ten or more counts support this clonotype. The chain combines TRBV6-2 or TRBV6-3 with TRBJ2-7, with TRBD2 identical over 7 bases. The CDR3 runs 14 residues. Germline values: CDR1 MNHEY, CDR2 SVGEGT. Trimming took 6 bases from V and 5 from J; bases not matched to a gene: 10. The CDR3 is CASSRLAEGHEQYF. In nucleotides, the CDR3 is TGTGCCAGCAGCCGTCTAGCGGAGGGCCACGAGCAGTACTTC.

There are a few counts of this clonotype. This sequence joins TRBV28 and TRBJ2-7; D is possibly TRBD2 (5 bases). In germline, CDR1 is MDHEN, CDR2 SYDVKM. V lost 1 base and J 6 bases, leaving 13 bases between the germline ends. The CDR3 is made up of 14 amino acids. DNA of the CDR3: TGTGCCAGCAGTTTATCTCGGGGTTTGGGCGAGCAGTACTTC. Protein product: CASSLSRGLGEQYF.

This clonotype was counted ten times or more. The CDR3 loop is CASSYSHSPGNRHTEAFF. The CDR3 DNA is TGTGCCAGCAGTTACTCCCATTCACCAGGGAATAGGCACACTGAAGCTTTCTTT. V is TRBV6-5 and J is TRBJ1-1; TRBD1 is a possible D gene (5 bases). V was trimmed by 0 bases and J by 3 bases, leaving 20 bases between them. This CDR3 is 18 amino acids long. Germline V CDR1 and CDR2: MNHEY, SVGAGI.

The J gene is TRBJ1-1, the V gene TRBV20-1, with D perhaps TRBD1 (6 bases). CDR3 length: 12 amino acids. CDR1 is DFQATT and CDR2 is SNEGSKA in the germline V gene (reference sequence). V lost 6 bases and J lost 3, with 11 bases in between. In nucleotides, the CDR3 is TGCAGTGCCGGGGGCGGGGACACTGAAGCTTTCTTT. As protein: CSAGGGDTEAFF.

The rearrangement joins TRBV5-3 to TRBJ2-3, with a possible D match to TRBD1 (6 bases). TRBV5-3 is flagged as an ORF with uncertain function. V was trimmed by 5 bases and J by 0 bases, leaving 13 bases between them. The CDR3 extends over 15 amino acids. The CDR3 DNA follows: TGTGCCAGAAGACGGACAGAAACTAGCACAGATACGCAGTATTTT. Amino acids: CARRRTETSTDTQYF.

The CDR3, as DNA: TGCGCCAGCAGTCAACCGCCGAATCTGATGTTTTTT. It encodes CASSQPPNLMFF. The chain carries TRBV23-1 and TRBJ2-2; D uncertain. TRBV23-1 is placed among ORFs of uncertain function. V lost 2 bases and J lost 15, with 13 bases in between. The CDR3 runs to 12 residues.

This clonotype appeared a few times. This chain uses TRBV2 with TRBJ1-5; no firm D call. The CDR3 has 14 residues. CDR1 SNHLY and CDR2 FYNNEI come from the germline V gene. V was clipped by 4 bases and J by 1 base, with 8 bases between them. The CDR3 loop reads CASSGTLSNQPQHF. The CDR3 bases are TGTGCCAGCAGTGGGACTTTGAGCAATCAGCCCCAGCATTTT. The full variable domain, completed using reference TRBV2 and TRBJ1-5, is EPEVTQTPSHQVTQMGQEVILRCVPISNHLYFYWYRQILGQKVEFLVSFYNNEISEKSEIFDDQFSVERPDGSNFTLKIRSTKLEDSAMYFCASSGTLSNQPQHFGDGTRLSIL.

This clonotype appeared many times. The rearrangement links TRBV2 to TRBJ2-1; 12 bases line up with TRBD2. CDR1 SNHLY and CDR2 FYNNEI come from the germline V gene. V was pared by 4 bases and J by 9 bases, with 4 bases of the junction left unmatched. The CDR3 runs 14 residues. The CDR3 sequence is CASSGRLAGAEQFF. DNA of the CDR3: TGTGCCAGCAGTGGGAGACTAGCGGGAGCTGAGCAGTTCTTC.

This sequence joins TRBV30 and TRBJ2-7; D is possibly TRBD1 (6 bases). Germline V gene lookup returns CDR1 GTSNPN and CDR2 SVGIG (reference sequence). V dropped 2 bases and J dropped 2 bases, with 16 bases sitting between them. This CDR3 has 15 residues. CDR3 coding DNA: TGTGCCTGGAGTAGAGGACAGTGGGCGACCTACGAGCAGTACTTC. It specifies CAWSRGQWATYEQYF.